The rows below give T cell receptor beta chains drawn from one sample of a study of shared clonotypes between healthy human individuals. Profiling relied on immunoSEQ multiplex PCR, and the TCRdb table lists in-frame clones only, not all of them. Of around 1,900,000 clones in the sample, just over 90% were seen once. Input material: naive CD8+ T cells from PBMCs. These TCRs come from a man aged 18-30 years in good health. Some clones in this sample may be carry-over from other donors' samples. Each CDR3 is given with its conserved first and last residue. The order of the fields is D gene, V gene, clone size, J gene, CDR3 DNA, CDR3 protein. D genes are given only for firm matches. Expanded clones get a size class; other rows say once, few or many, or leave the size out.

.	TRBV5-1	.	TRBJ2-2	TGCGCCAGCAGCTTGGTGTCAGCCCCGACCGGGGAGCTGTTTTTT	CASSLVSAPTGELFF
.	TRBV7-8	.	TRBJ2-7	TGTGCCAGCAGCCTAGTGACATTCTACGAGCAGTACTTC	CASSLVTFYEQYF
.	TRBV4-1	.	TRBJ1-1	TGCGCCAGCAGCCAAGAGAGAGGGCAGGGGCTCATGAACACTGAAGCTTTCTTT	CASSQERGQGLMNTEAFF
TRBD1	TRBV19	.	TRBJ2-1	TGTGCCAGTAGCCATAGGGGGCCGGGGAATGAGCAGTTCTTC	CASSHRGPGNEQFF
.	TRBV5-1	.	TRBJ2-7	TGCGCCAGCAGCTTGGGAACGTGGGGTAACGAGCAGTACTTC	CASSLGTWGNEQYF
TRBD1	TRBV9	.	TRBJ1-1	TGTGCCAGCAGCGACGACCGGGACAGGCCTATGAACACTGAAGCTTTCTTT	CASSDDRDRPMNTEAFF
.	TRBV7-8	.	TRBJ1-2	TGTGCCAGCAGCCAACAACTACAGGGATCCAACTATGGCTACACCTTC	CASSQQLQGSNYGYTF
.	TRBV28	.	TRBJ2-1	TGTGCCAGCAGTTCCCCCTTAGAAGAGGTCTACAATGAGCAGTTCTTC	CASSSPLEEVYNEQFF
.	TRBV28	.	TRBJ2-7	TGTGCCAGCTGCAGCGGATACTACGAGCAGTACTTC	CASCSGYYEQYF
.	TRBV11-3	.	TRBJ2-5	TGTGCCAGCAGCTTCGTCCTAGGAGAGACCCAGTACTTC	CASSFVLGETQYF
.	TRBV6-5	.	TRBJ1-4	TGTGCCAGCAGCCGGAGGGCAACTAATGAAAAACTGTTTTTT	CASSRRATNEKLFF
.	TRBV29-1	.	TRBJ2-3	TGCAGCGTTGAGGGAGGGGGCCTCACAGATACGCAGTATTTT	CSVEGGGLTDTQYF
.	TRBV19	.	TRBJ1-2	TGTGCCAGTAGTACGGACAGTCGCTATGGCTACACCTTC	CASSTDSRYGYTF
.	TRBV28	.	TRBJ2-7	TGTGCCAGCAGTTTAACCTCTGAGGGAGTGGGGGAGCAGTACTTC	CASSLTSEGVGEQYF
.	TRBV5-1	.	TRBJ1-3	TGCGCCAGCAGCCCCACCTTTAAAGACCGAGGAAACACCATATATTTT	CASSPTFKDRGNTIYF
.	TRBV29-1	few	TRBJ1-1	TGCAGCGTCCTGATGGGGAACACTGAAGCTTTCTTT	CSVLMGNTEAFF
TRBD1	TRBV29-1	.	TRBJ2-5	TGCAGCGTTGCAGGGGGCTGGTACCAAGAGACCCAGTACTTC	CSVAGGWYQETQYF
.	TRBV28	.	TRBJ1-5	TGTGCCAGCAGTTTGAGTACCCGGGGCGATCAGCCCCAGCATTTT	CASSLSTRGDQPQHF
.	TRBV4-1	.	TRBJ2-7	TGCGCCAGCAGCCACCTCCGAGGGGATGGATCCTACGAGCAGTACTTC	CASSHLRGDGSYEQYF
.	TRBV19	.	TRBJ2-7	TGTGCCAGTAGTACGGAGGACTTTTCTGACTACGAGCAGTACTTC	CASSTEDFSDYEQYF
.	TRBV19	few	TRBJ1-5	TGTGCCAGTAGTATCAACCTCGGAGGCAATCAGCCCCAGCATTTT	CASSINLGGNQPQHF
.	TRBV4-1	.	TRBJ1-2	TGCGCCAGCAGCCAAGGGGCCAGAAACTATGGCTACACCTTC	CASSQGARNYGYTF
.	TRBV27	.	TRBJ2-7	TGTGCCAGCAGTTTAGTTGGCAGGATAAGCTCCTACGAGCAGTACTTC	CASSLVGRISSYEQYF
.	TRBV19	once	TRBJ1-1	TGTGCCAGTAGTATGCGACAGACGAACACTGAAGCTTTCTTT	CASSMRQTNTEAFF
.	TRBV29-1	.	TRBJ2-1	TGCAGCGTTGAAGTGCGCTCCTACAATGAGCAGTTCTTC	CSVEVRSYNEQFF
TRBD1	TRBV4-2	.	TRBJ1-2	TGTGCCAGCAGCCCTCTACAGGGGGCTGAATATGGCTACACCTTC	CASSPLQGAEYGYTF
TRBD1	TRBV2	.	TRBJ1-1	TGTGCCAGCCCCTATCTCGGGAGACCGGGACAGGGGAGTCCTCACACTGAAGCTTTCTTT	CASPYLGRPGQGSPHTEAFF
TRBD1	TRBV7-9	.	TRBJ1-3	TGTGCCAGCAGCACTGACAGGGTGAGCGGAAACACCATATATTTT	CASSTDRVSGNTIYF
TRBD1	TRBV27	.	TRBJ2-2	TGTGCCAGCAGTTTAATCGGACAGGGGAAATTCGGGGAGCTGTTTTTT	CASSLIGQGKFGELFF
.	TRBV6-1	.	TRBJ1-4	TGTGCCAGCAGTGAAGTGAAGGGGGGTACCGGAAAACTGTTTTTT	CASSEVKGGTGKLFF
TRBD2	TRBV28	.	TRBJ2-4	TGTGCCAGCAGTTCGTCTAGCGGGAGAGCCAAAAACATTCAGTACTTC	CASSSSSGRAKNIQYF
.	TRBV27	once	TRBJ1-4	TGTGCCAGCACCCCTGGGGGGGGAAATGAAAAACTGTTTTTT	CASTPGGGNEKLFF
.	TRBV27	.	TRBJ2-3	TGTGCCAGCAGTTTTATGCGGGGTAGCACAGATACGCAGTATTTT	CASSFMRGSTDTQYF
TRBD2	TRBV7-9	.	TRBJ2-2	TGTGCCAGCAGCCCGGGGGTTAGCGGGAGTTCCGGGGAGCTGTTTTTT	CASSPGVSGSSGELFF
.	TRBV5-6	.	TRBJ2-7	TGTGCCAGCAGCTTGGCGGGGGGCAGTCGCTACGAGCAGTACTTC	CASSLAGGSRYEQYF
TRBD2	TRBV6-4	.	TRBJ2-3	TGTGCCAGCAGGGGGACTAGCTCAGAACCTAGCACAGATACGCAGTATTTT	CASRGTSSEPSTDTQYF
.	TRBV9	.	TRBJ2-7	TGTGCCAGCAGCGTAGCGTTCGGCAGTACCTACGAGCAGTACTTC	CASSVAFGSTYEQYF
TRBD2	TRBV7-9	.	TRBJ2-3	TGTGCCAGCAGCTTAGCCGGGGGGGACCGCACAGATACGCAGTATTTT	CASSLAGGDRTDTQYF
.	TRBV15	.	TRBJ1-2	TGTGCCACCAGCAGAGTTCCCAGGCAGGGACGGGACTATGGCTACACCTTC	CATSRVPRQGRDYGYTF
TRBD2	TRBV14	.	TRBJ2-7	TGTGCCAGCAGTTTACTAGCGGGCGAGCAGTACTTC	CASSLLAGEQYF
TRBD1	TRBV10-3	.	TRBJ1-1	TGTGCCATCAGTGAGTCGGGCAGGGGGATGAACACTGAAGCTTTCTTT	CAISESGRGMNTEAFF
.	TRBV19	.	TRBJ1-1	TGTGCCAGTAGTATAGACTGGGGGGATAATTCCTTGGTCACTGAAGCTTTCTTT	CASSIDWGDNSLVTEAFF
.	TRBV6-5	.	TRBJ2-2	TGTGCCAGCAGTTACTCTCCAGGGGACACCGGGGAGCTGTTTTTT	CASSYSPGDTGELFF
.	TRBV28	.	TRBJ2-1	TGTGCCAGCAGTTTAGGGTATGAGCAGTTCTTC	CASSLGYEQFF
.	TRBV5-6	.	TRBJ2-7	TGTGCCAGCAGCTTCGGTTCCTACTTTGCCTACGAGCAGTACTTC	CASSFGSYFAYEQYF
.	TRBV7-9	.	TRBJ1-5	TGTGCCAGCAGCTTATACGATCAGCCCCAGCATTTT	CASSLYDQPQHF
.	TRBV19	.	TRBJ1-1	TGTGCCAGTAGTATAGCTATTCGCAGTTGGAACACTGAAGCTTTCTTT	CASSIAIRSWNTEAFF
.	TRBV19	.	TRBJ1-1	TGTGCCAGTAGTATAGCGAAAGAAGCTTTCTTT	CASSIAKEAFF
.	TRBV4-1	.	TRBJ2-3	TGCGCCAGCAGGTCGAGTCGAGGGCTCGCGGATACGCAGTATTTT	CASRSSRGLADTQYF